This TCR beta chain was sequenced during a study of regulatory T cells in long-lasting Graves disease. Whole-study results and caveats: TCR diversity was lower in persistent Graves' patients than in newly diagnosed ones. The number of shared public clonotypes was higher in persistent patients (2,741) than new patients (more than 850).

Sample time point: newly diagnosed GD, antithyroid drugs for less than 3 months. The TCR library was prepared using RNA isolated from PBMCs. Investigators report Graves' disease was diagnosed under American Thyroid Association guidelines. This clonotype was recorded at least ten times. The antigen is unknown. According to the study, TCR beta libraries were built with iRepertoire HTBI primers and CDR3-region Arm-PCR. Via MiXCR, TCRdb re-called the multiplex PCR reads, giving one row per CDR3 protein. The sample lists some 330,000 distinct CDR3 sequences, approximately 12% occurring once. Germline values: CDR1 GTSNPN, CDR2 SVGIG (reference sequence). Deletions cut 2 bases from V and 6 bases from J, with 6 bases between. CDR3 size: 11 residues. The same sample was also studied in work on T cells in Graves' hyperthyroidism and ophthalmopathy. That work states: HTBI primers were employed in a first-round RT-PCR of the TCR CDR3.

The V gene is TRBV30, the J gene TRBJ2-3, with unresolved D. Sample: peripheral blood mononuclear cells (PBMCs), taken at new diagnosis, from a patient treated with antithyroid drugs. This clonotype originated in a woman between 18 and 29 years old with Graves disease. DNA of the CDR3: TGTGCCTGGAGTAGTGGGGATACGCAGTATTTT. Translating it yields CAWSSGDTQYF.